This TCR beta chain originates from a study of monozygotic twins with inflammatory bowel disease (dated by TCRdb to between 2018 and 2021). For the wider study: In total, some 30 monozygotic twin pairs made up the full study: 19 Danish pairs, all IBD-discordant, plus nine German pairs, of which four were IBD-concordant and five were IBD-discordant. The search for disease-associated traits relied mainly on comparing, within discordant pairs, IBD patients with their genetically identical healthy co-twins. Each individual had, on average, about 151 000 unique TCRalpha sequences and 181 000 unique TCRbeta sequences available for analysis.

From each donor, a roughly 2.5 ml peripheral blood sample was collected into PAXgene tubes and stored at -80 degrees C. Without any T cell sorting, total RNA was extracted from whole blood using the PAXgene blood miRNA kit on an automated QIAcube. Deep TCRalpha and TCRbeta repertoire profiling with unique molecular barcoding was performed on peripheral blood of monozygotic twin pairs concordant or discordant for inflammatory bowel disease. For every twin pair, smoking habits were documented, and each individual was categorised as a current, former or never smoker. As for this clonotype: Its antigen remains undetermined.

Study-wide conclusions, independent of this receptor: No single strong signal or clonotype linked to IBD turned up in the results, so the idea that one exists was not supported. Different T cell subtypes could not be distinguished in the analysis. IBD patients had lower TCRbeta repertoire diversity, measured by the inverse Simpson index, than their healthy co-twins. Concordant and discordant twins showed no difference in repertoire similarity, possibly because of limited statistical power. Background noise and inter-individual variability may have been introduced into the repertoires by the differing immunosuppressive treatments among patients. Compared with healthy twins, IBD patients shared fewer clonotypes with other individuals, and the difference was most pronounced in patients with signs of disease activity.

The library was built by means of 5' RACE. The input for every TCR library was around 4,000 ng of total RNA. For each sample, cDNA was synthesized in eight separate reactions using SMARTScribe reverse transcriptase. During cDNA synthesis, template switching introduced unique molecular identifiers that contained a 6-nucleotide sample barcode. TCRalpha and TCRbeta cDNA was amplified by two nested PCRs of 16 and 9 cycles, with bead purification after each PCR. Before amplification, cDNA was treated with uracil DNA-glycosylase and purified using the QIAquick PCR purification kit. The second PCR added Illumina TruSeq-compatible adapters along with sample-specific barcodes. TapeStation and Qubit were used to check library quality and concentration, and 4.5 to 6 ng of each library was pooled. Sequencing of pooled libraries was carried out on an Illumina HiSeq2500 single-index Rapid Run using 2 x 100 bp reads and custom sequencing primers. Regarding the original processing steps: UMI-based consensus assembly with MiGEC version 1.2.6 was used to correct PCR and sequencing errors. MiXCR version 2.1.1 handled V(D)J alignment, clonotype assembly and CDR3 extraction. Normalisation of gene usage, clonotype sharing and MAIT/NKT TCR abundance was achieved by analysing the top 1000, 10 000 and 20 000 clonotypes per sample. After downsampling to 27 000 UMIs, diversity was calculated as the inverse Simpson index using the vegan R package. Paired Mann-Whitney U tests on discordant twin pairs were used, with Benjamini-Hochberg multiple-testing correction. Through TCRdb reprocessing, the reads give one entry per CDR3 protein sequence; DNA is omitted. The authors' filters were not applied to this entry. This sample's table carries a few hundred thousand distinct CDR3 sequences. Of the sample, less than 2% falls within the top ten clones.

For CDR1 and CDR2, the germline V gene lists KGHDR and SFDVKD. The CDR3 measures 18 amino acids from cysteine to phenylalanine. Only the protein is available. The chain uses TRBV24-1 and TRBJ2-2; the TCRdb call, TRBD1, lacks DNA for checking. This sequence was found in a human donor with ulcerative colitis or Crohn's disease, or a healthy co-twin of an affected twin (not recorded which). Sequenced sample: blood. The CDR3 in this case is CATSDSGTGREGTGELFF.